This T cell receptor beta chain came from a study of T cell responses to AZD1222 COVID-19 vaccine. Overall study findings and caveats: Across the whole spike, CD4 TCRs peaked at regions 160-218 and 743-854. There were mostly white British donors and more females than males, and clonal diversity was possibly underestimated. Regions left unmutated in variants are reportedly the target of nearly half of spike-specific TCRs.

Only in-frame clones appear in the TCRdb table, and some are missing; sequencing was by immunoSEQ multiplex PCR. The sample holds approximately 170,000 clones, approximately 90% seen once. Remarks on this clone: The antigen is not known.

The TCR comes from an adult in good health. The sample here was peripheral blood, taken on day 0 of AZD1222 vaccination.

The CDR3 DNA reads TGCGCCAGCAGCTTGGGGAGTGGGGTAAATCAGCCCCAGCATTTT. It yields the protein CASSLGSGVNQPQHF. This sequence joins TRBV5-1 and TRBJ1-5; D gene ambiguous. Trimming removed 0 bases at V and 4 bases at J, with 11 bases between. In germline, CDR1 is SGHRS, CDR2 YFSETQ. This CDR3 region has 15 residues. Full variable domain (outside the CDR3, taken from reference TRBV5-1 and TRBJ1-5): KAGVTQTPRYLIKTRGQQVTLSCSPISGHRSVSWYQQTPGQGLQFLFEYFSETQRNKGNFPGRFSGRQFSNSRSEMNVSTLELGDSALYLCASSLGSGVNQPQHFGDGTRLSIL.